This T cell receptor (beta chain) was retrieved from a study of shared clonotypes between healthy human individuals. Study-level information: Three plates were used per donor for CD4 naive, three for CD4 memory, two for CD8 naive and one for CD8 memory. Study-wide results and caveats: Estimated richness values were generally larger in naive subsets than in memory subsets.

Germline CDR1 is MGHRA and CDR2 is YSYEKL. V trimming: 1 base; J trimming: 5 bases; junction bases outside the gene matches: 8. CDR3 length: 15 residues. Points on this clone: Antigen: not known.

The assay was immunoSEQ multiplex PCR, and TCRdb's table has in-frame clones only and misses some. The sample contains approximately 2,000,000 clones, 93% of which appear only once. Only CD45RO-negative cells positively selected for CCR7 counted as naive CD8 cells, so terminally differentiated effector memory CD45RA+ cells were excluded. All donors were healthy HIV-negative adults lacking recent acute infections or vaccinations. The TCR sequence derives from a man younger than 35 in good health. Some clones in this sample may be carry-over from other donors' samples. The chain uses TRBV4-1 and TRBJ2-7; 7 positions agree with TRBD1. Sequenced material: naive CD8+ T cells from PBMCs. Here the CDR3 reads CASSQVDRESHEQYF. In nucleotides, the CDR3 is TGCGCCAGCAGCCAAGTTGACAGGGAATCCCACGAGCAGTACTTC.